This T cell receptor (beta chain) was identified in a study of blood T cell repertoires in COVID-19. Profiled with immunoSEQ multiplex PCR; TCRdb holds only in-frame clones, not every one. Of 200,000 to 300,000 clones in the sample, 88% were seen once. The sequence derives from a woman aged 40 to 50 with acute COVID-19. Sequenced material: PBMCs or T cells enriched from blood (not recorded which).

The CDR3 spells CASSYQGAGELFF. CDR3 DNA: TGTGCCAGCAGCTACCAGGGTGCCGGGGAGCTGTTTTTT. The chain is built from TRBV7-2 and TRBJ2-2, with D possibly TRBD1 on 5 matching bases. Germline V gene data show CDR1 as SGHTA and CDR2 as FQGNSA. The CDR3 sequence is 13 residues long. With 4 bases removed from V and 6 bases from J, the gap between germline ends came to 9 bases.